Presented here are 18 T cell receptor beta chains from one specimen sequenced in a study of shared T cell receptors in the human thymus. Produced via immunoSEQ multiplex PCR; TCRdb's table is partial and in-frame only. The sample has hundreds of thousands of clones, about 89% seen once; the top ten hold roughly 0.0087%. This sample was also put to use in a study of human thymus T cells.

Sequenced: thymocytes. These receptor sequences come from a boy in the first two years of life with a congenital heart defect.

The chain combines TRBV7-6 with TRBJ2-5; a weak D match, TRBD1 (6 bases). This CDR3 contains 14 residues. Trimming stripped 4 bases from V and 7 bases from J, with 16 bases between. Germline assignment: CDR1 SGHVS and CDR2 FNYEAQ. The CDR3: CASSSAWDKWTQYF. Written as DNA, the CDR3 is TGTGCCAGCAGCTCCGCCTGGGACAAGTGGACCCAGTACTTC.

The V and J genes are TRBV28 and TRBJ1-3; 7 nucleotides align to TRBD1. The CDR3 runs 16 residues. Germline CDR1 is MDHEN and CDR2 is SYDVKM. J gave up 1 base and V 8 bases, and 11 bases lay outside the gene matches. The chain's CDR3 is CASGEDRDPSGNTIYF. The CDR3 DNA sequence: TGTGCCAGCGGAGAAGACAGGGACCCTTCTGGAAACACCATATATTTT. Full variable domain (remainder filled in from reference TRBV28 and TRBJ1-3): DVKVTQSSRYLVKRTGEKVFLECVQDMDHENMFWYRQDPGLGLRLIYFSYDVKMKEKGDIPEGYSVSREKKERFSLILESASTNQTSMYLCASGEDRDPSGNTIYFGEGSWLTVV.

The chain has TRBV28 and TRBJ1-5; the D gene is possibly TRBD1 (5 bases). Trimming pared 4 bases from V and 4 bases from J, leaving 17 bases between. The CDR3 loop spans 16 amino acids. Germline CDR1 and CDR2: MDHEN and SYDVKM. The CDR3 DNA follows: TGTGCCAGCAGTTACCCCAGGGTGTGCCCAAATCAGCCCCAGCATTTT. Protein product: CASSYPRVCPNQPQHF.

This sequence joins TRBV11-2 and TRBJ2-5; 10 positions agree with TRBD2. Germline V gene sequence: CDR1 SGHAT, CDR2 FQNNGV. Trimming took 0 bases from V and 2 from J; bases not matched to a gene: 12. The CDR3 spans 19 residues. The CDR3 nucleotides read TGTGCCAGCAGCTTAGATTGGGGACCTAGCGGGGGCCATCAAGAGACCCAGTACTTC. Protein product: CASSLDWGPSGGHQETQYF.

The rearrangement joins TRBV14 to TRBJ2-7; a weak D match, TRBD1 (5 bases). V lost 0 bases and J 2 bases, leaving 29 bases between the germline ends. The CDR3 totals 21 residues. Germline CDR1 is SGHDN and CDR2 is FVKESK. CDR3 amino acids: CASSQDPWGKGPTWITYEQYF. CDR3 nucleotide sequence: TGTGCCAGCAGCCAAGATCCGTGGGGTAAGGGGCCTACTTGGATTACCTACGAGCAGTACTTC.

The rearrangement uses TRBV5-6 and TRBJ2-7, with no clear D. Trimming took off 3 bases at V and 3 bases at J, with 7 bases between the two ends. This CDR3 has 12 residues. Germline V gene sequence: CDR1 SGHDT, CDR2 YYEEEE. The CDR3: CASSSSGYEQYF. The CDR3 nucleotides are TGTGCCAGCAGCTCCTCCGGCTACGAGCAGTACTTC.

V and J are TRBV30 and TRBJ1-2, with D hard to call. Germline lookup yields CDR1 GTSNPN and CDR2 SVGIG (reference sequence). The CDR3 extends over 16 amino acids. V was shortened by 0 bases and J by 4 bases, with 18 bases between the two germline ends. CDR3 residues: CAWSVSGVRGFYGYTF. The CDR3 coding sequence is TGTGCCTGGAGTGTATCCGGGGTCCGCGGCTTCTATGGCTACACCTTC. Based on the CDR3 plus reference TRBV30 and TRBJ1-2, the full variable domain is SQTIHQWPATLVQPVGSPLSLECTVEGTSNPNLYWYRQAAGRGLQLLFYSVGIGQISSEVPQNLSASRPQDRQFILSSKKLLLSDSGFYLCAWSVSGVRGFYGYTFGSGTRLTVV.

This clone was seen once. The chain recombines TRBV28 with TRBJ2-1, with TRBD2 matching 12 bases. With V trimmed by 5 bases and J by 0 bases, 20 bases remained unmatched. The CDR3 sequence is 22 residues long. Germline V lookup: CDR1 MDHEN, CDR2 SYDVKM. The CDR3 DNA reads TGTGCCAGCAGTCCCCCTATTGGTCCTAGCGGGGGGGCTCATTGCTCCTACAATGAGCAGTTCTTC. Encoded protein: CASSPPIGPSGGAHCSYNEQFF.

This clone was detected a few times. The J gene is TRBJ1-5, the V gene TRBV28; the D is unclear. This CDR3 is built from 15 residues. Trimming pared 6 bases from V and 1 base from J, leaving 13 bases between. Germline loops: CDR1 MDHEN, CDR2 SYDVKM. The CDR3 coding sequence is TGTGCCAGCAGCCCCATTGAGCGCAGCAATCAGCCCCAGCATTTT. Translated, it gives CASSPIERSNQPQHF.

The chain is built from TRBV20-1 and TRBJ1-5; maybe TRBD1 (6 bases). Trimming shortened V by 6 bases and J by 8 bases, and 11 bases separated the two germline ends. CDR3 size: 11 residues. Looked up from germline, CDR1 is DFQATT and CDR2 is SNEGSKA (reference sequence). This CDR3 reads CSAGGNKPQHF. In DNA, the CDR3 is TGCAGTGCAGGGGGTAACAAGCCCCAGCATTTT.

The chain combines TRBV4-2 with TRBJ2-7; 13 nucleotides match TRBD2. The germline V gene has CDR1 LGHNA and CDR2 YNFKEQ. The CDR3 consists of 16 residues. The V and J ends lost 0 bases and 5 bases, in that order; junction bases with no gene match: 4. The CDR3 DNA reads TGTGCCAGCAGCCAAGAACAACTAGCGGGGGGGAACGAGCAGTACTTC. It encodes CASSQEQLAGGNEQYF.

The rearrangement links TRBV28 to TRBJ2-5, with D perhaps matching TRBD1 (6 bases). This CDR3 is 16 amino acids long. V dropped 3 bases and J dropped 4 bases, with 18 bases sitting between them. Germline lookup yields CDR1 MDHEN and CDR2 SYDVKM. CDR3 coding DNA: TGTGCCAGCAGTTTCGTCGGCAGGGAGACAGGAGAGACCCAGTACTTC. It encodes CASSFVGRETGETQYF.

The rearrangement links TRBV7-9 to TRBJ2-7, with 9 positions matching TRBD1. Germline V gives CDR1 SEHNR, CDR2 FQNEAQ (reference sequence). The CDR3 contains 13 residues. The trim removed 6 bases at V and 5 bases at J, leaving 5 bases unmatched. The CDR3 DNA follows: TGTGCCAGCAGGACCGGGACAGGGAACGAGCAGTACTTC. It encodes CASRTGTGNEQYF. Supplemented by reference TRBV7-9 and TRBJ2-7, the full variable domain reads DTGVSQNPRHKITKRGQNVTFRCDPISEHNRLYWYRQTLGQGPEFLTYFQNEAQLEKSRLLSDRFSAERPKGSFSTLEIQRTEQGDSAMYLCASRTGTGNEQYFGPGTRLTVT.

The V gene is TRBV28, the J gene TRBJ2-3, with D possibly TRBD1 on 6 matching bases. The CDR3 is 16 residues long. V lost 3 bases and J 2 bases, leaving 15 bases between the germline ends. CDR1 and CDR2 from the germline V gene are MDHEN and SYDVKM. The CDR3 DNA follows: TGTGCCAGCAGTTTGGGGGCGTACCTCGACACAGATACGCAGTATTTT. Residues: CASSLGAYLDTDTQYF.

This chain joins TRBV4-3 and TRBJ2-1, with 12 nucleotides matching TRBD2. The CDR3 consists of 18 residues. The J segment lost 4 bases and the V segment lost 1 base, leaving 8 bases of the junction unmatched. Germline-derived CDR1 and CDR2 are LGHNA and YSLEER. CDR3 protein: CASSQGEASGGAYNEQFF. The CDR3 nucleotides read TGCGCCAGCAGCCAAGGAGAGGCTAGCGGGGGGGCGTACAATGAGCAGTTCTTC.

The V and J genes are TRBV2 and TRBJ2-1; D gene ambiguous. The CDR3 is 13 amino acids. Trimming left V 2 bases short and J 6 bases short, with 8 bases between. CDR1 is SNHLY and CDR2 is FYNNEI in the germline V gene. The CDR3 DNA is TGTGCCAGCAGTGAATTCGGTGGCAATGAGCAGTTCTTC. Its protein is CASSEFGGNEQFF.

The DNA of the CDR3 is TGTGCCATCAGTGAATCTCCGCCTTTGGGACAGGGGCCCCGGGTGGATGAGACCCAGTACTTC. Translating gives CAISESPPLGQGPRVDETQYF. This chain uses TRBV10-3 with TRBJ2-5; 10 bases are a match to TRBD1. Per germline, CDR1 ENHRY and CDR2 SYGVKD. Unmatched junction bases numbered 24, after V lost 3 bases and J lost 5 bases. This CDR3 is built from 21 residues.

This rearrangement joins TRBV7-2 to TRBJ2-7; the match to TRBD2 covers 10 bases. The V segment lost 0 bases and the J segment 3 bases; nucleotides outside the gene matches: 2. Germline CDR1 reads SGHTA; CDR2 reads FQGNSA. The CDR3 runs 15 residues. The CDR3 nucleotides read TGTGCCAGCAGCTTAGCGGGACTAGCGATCTACGAGCAGTACTTC. It specifies CASSLAGLAIYEQYF.